This T cell receptor beta chain was profiled in a study of CD8+CD57+ T cells in acquired aplastic anemia. Genomic DNA, serving as template, underwent TCR beta VDJ and CDR3 profiling. TCRdb reanalysed the reads using MiXCR and keeps one entry per CDR3 protein. The sample yields 150,000 to 200,000 distinct CDR3 sequences, around 43% seen once. Whoever was chosen for sequencing had shown CD8+CD57+ cell expansion by flow cytometry. There were no patients without severe acquired aplastic anemia. V lost 3 bases and J lost 2, with 11 bases in between. This CDR3 spans 15 amino acids. Germline lookup yields CDR1 DFQATT and CDR2 SNEGSKA (reference sequence). Study observations and caveats: The number of CD8+ CDR3 sequences shared by patients and controls was around 30.

With regard to this clonotype: Antigen: not known.

This chain uses TRBV20-1 with TRBJ1-6, with a weak D call TRBD1 (5 bases). The origin of this receptor is a human donor with aplastic anemia. Sequenced sample: sorted CD4+, CD8+, or CD8+CD57+ T cells (not recorded which) from PBMCs. The CDR3 is CSARAGQTYNSPLHF. The CDR3 coding sequence is TGCAGTGCTAGGGCAGGACAAACCTATAATTCACCCCTCCACTTT.